The sequence of this T cell receptor beta chain was determined in a study of early T cells in non-severe SARS-CoV-2 infection. TCRdb itself ran the 5' RACE reads through MiXCR, one entry per CDR3 protein. The sample consists of some 60,000 distinct CDR3 sequences, about 12% of them appearing once. The CDR3 runs 13 residues. Trimming stripped 7 bases from V and 0 bases from J, with 8 bases between. Germline lookup yields CDR1 KGHDR and CDR2 SFDVKD. The material was whole blood, obtained at baseline. The rearrangement uses TRBV24-1 and TRBJ1-1; no definite D call. This sequence was found in an adult who was a healthcare worker with PCR-confirmed SARS-CoV-2 infection or an uninfected control (not recorded which). The chain's CDR3 is CATRVKVNTEAFF. In DNA form, the CDR3 reads TGTGCCACCAGAGTTAAGGTGAACACTGAAGCTTTCTTT.